Each of the 3 T cell receptor beta chains below was sequenced from the same sample in a study of T cells in Graves' hyperthyroidism and ophthalmopathy. Amplification targeted TCR beta CDR3 regions from RNA transcripts. The study used the HTBI primer set for a first-round RT-PCR of the TCR CDR3. TCRdb analysed the multiplex PCR reads with MiXCR anew, one entry per CDR3 protein. The sample lists approximately 370,000 distinct CDR3 sequences, roughly a sixth occurring once. Specimen: blood. The source of these receptors is a woman in her twenties or thirties with Graves' hyperthyroidism that later progressed to Graves' ophthalmopathy.

This clonotype has only a few counts. This chain uses TRBV2 with TRBJ2-5; a weak D match, TRBD2 (5 bases). CDR3 size: 14 residues. CDR1 is SNHLY and CDR2 is FYNNEI in the germline V gene. Trimming removed 3 bases at V and 0 bases at J, with 8 bases between. As DNA, the CDR3 is TGTGCCAGCAGTGATCCAGCGGACCAAGAGACCCAGTACTTC. Amino acid sequence: CASSDPADQETQYF. Looking up the rest from reference TRBV2 and TRBJ2-5 gives the full variable domain: EPEVTQTPSHQVTQMGQEVILRCVPISNHLYFYWYRQILGQKVEFLVSFYNNEISEKSEIFDDQFSVERPDGSNFTLKIRSTKLEDSAMYFCASSDPADQETQYFGPGTRLLVL.

This clonotype was found a few times. The chain has TRBV5-5 and TRBJ2-3; TRBD2 agrees at 13 bases. The CDR3 totals 19 residues. Germline V lookup: CDR1 SGHKS, CDR2 YYEKEE (reference sequence). V lost 0 bases and J lost 6; bases outside the gene matches: 13. The CDR3 spells CASSLGAQLAGGPGDTQYF. The CDR3 DNA sequence: TGTGCCAGCAGCTTGGGGGCCCAACTAGCGGGGGGGCCGGGGGATACGCAGTATTTT.

The sample holds a few counts of this clonotype. The J gene is TRBJ1-1, the V gene TRBV20-1; TRBD1 matches 8 bases. With V trimmed by 2 bases and J by 3 bases, 5 bases remained unmatched. The CDR3 has 14 residues. The germline V gene has CDR1 DFQATT and CDR2 SNEGSKA (reference sequence). The CDR3 sequence: CSARPPGGHTEAFF. Here the CDR3 DNA reads TGCAGTGCTAGACCCCCAGGGGGCCACACTGAAGCTTTCTTT.